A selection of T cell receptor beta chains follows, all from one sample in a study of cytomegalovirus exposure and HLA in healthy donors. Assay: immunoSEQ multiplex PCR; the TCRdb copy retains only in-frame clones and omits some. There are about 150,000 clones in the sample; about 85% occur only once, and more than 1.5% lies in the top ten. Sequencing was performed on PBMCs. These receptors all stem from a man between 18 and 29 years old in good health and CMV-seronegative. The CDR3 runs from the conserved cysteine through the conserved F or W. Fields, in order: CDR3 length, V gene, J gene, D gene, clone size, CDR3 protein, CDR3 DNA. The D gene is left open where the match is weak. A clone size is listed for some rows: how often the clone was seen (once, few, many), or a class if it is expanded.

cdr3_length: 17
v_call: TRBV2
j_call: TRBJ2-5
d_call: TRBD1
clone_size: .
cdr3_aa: CASSGRTGGPEWETQYF
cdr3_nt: TGTGCCAGCAGTGGGCGGACAGGGGGCCCTGAATGGGAGACCCAGTACTTC

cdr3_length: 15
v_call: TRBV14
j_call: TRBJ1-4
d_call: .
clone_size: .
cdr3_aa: CASSQVPDEGEKLFF
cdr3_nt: TGTGCCAGCAGCCAAGTCCCGGACGAGGGAGAAAAACTGTTTTTT

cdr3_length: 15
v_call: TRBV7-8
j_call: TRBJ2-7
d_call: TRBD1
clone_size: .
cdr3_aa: CASSLGQGFSYEQYF
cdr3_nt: TGTGCCAGCAGCTTAGGACAGGGCTTCAGCTACGAGCAGTACTTC

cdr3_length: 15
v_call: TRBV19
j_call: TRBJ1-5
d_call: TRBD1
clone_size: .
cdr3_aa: CASSITGQGNQPQHF
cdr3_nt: TGTGCCAGTAGTATCACGGGACAGGGGAATCAGCCCCAGCATTTT

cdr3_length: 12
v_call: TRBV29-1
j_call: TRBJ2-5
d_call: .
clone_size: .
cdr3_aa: CSVEEAEETQYF
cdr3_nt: TGCAGCGTTGAAGAGGCAGAAGAGACCCAGTACTTC

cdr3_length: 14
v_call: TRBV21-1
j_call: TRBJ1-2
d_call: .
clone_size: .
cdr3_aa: CASSPPNGRGGYTF
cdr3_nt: TGTGCCAGCAGCCCCCCGAATGGGAGGGGGGGCTACACCTTC

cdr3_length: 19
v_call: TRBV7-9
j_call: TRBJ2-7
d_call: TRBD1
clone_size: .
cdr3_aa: CASSHPASGTAIVMHEQYF
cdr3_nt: TGTGCCAGCAGCCATCCAGCCTCCGGGACAGCAATAGTTATGCACGAGCAGTACTTC

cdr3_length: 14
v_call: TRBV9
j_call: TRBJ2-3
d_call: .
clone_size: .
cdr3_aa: CASSQWDSTDTQYF
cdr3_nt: TGTGCCAGCAGCCAGTGGGACTCCACAGATACGCAGTATTTT

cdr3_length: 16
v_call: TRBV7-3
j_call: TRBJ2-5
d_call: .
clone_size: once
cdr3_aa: CASSLTGTPEGETQYF
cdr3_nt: TGTGCCAGCAGCTTAACGGGGACTCCCGAGGGAGAGACCCAGTACTTC

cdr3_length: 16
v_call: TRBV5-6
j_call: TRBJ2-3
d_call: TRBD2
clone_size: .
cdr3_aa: CASSLRTSGRVDTQYF
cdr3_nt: TGTGCCAGCAGCTTGCGAACTAGCGGGAGGGTAGATACGCAGTATTTT

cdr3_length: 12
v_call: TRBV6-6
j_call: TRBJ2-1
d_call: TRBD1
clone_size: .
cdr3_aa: CASSYGQAQQFF
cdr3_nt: TGTGCCAGCAGTTACGGACAGGCCCAGCAGTTCTTC

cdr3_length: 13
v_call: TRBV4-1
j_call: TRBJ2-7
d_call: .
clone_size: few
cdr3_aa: CASSQETDYEQYF
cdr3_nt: TGCGCCAGCAGCCAAGAAACAGACTACGAGCAGTACTTC

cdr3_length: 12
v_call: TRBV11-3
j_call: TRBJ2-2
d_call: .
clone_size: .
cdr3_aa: CASSPSTGELFF
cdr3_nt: TGTGCCAGCAGCCCATCTACTGGGGAGCTGTTTTTT

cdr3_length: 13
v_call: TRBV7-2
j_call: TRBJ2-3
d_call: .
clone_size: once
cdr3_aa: CASSFRGADTQYF
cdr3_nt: TGTGCCAGCAGCTTCCGAGGAGCAGATACGCAGTATTTT

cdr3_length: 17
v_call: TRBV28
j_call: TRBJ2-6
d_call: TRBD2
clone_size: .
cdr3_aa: CASNNLAGYRGANVLTF
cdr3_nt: TGTGCCAGCAATAACTTAGCGGGTTATAGGGGGGCCAACGTCCTGACTTTC

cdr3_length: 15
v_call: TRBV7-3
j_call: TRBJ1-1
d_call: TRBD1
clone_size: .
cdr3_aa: CASSFGQGMNTEAFF
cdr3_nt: TGTGCCAGCAGCTTCGGACAGGGTATGAACACTGAAGCTTTCTTT

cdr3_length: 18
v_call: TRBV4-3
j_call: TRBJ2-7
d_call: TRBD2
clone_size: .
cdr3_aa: CASSQDSSLAGVSYEQYF
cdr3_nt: TGCGCCAGCAGCCAAGATTCGTCCCTAGCGGGAGTTTCTTACGAGCAGTACTTC

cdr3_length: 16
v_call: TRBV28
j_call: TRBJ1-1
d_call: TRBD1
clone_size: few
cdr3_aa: CASSTGQGGLGAEAFF
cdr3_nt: TGTGCCAGCAGCACTGGACAGGGAGGGTTGGGTGCTGAAGCTTTCTTT

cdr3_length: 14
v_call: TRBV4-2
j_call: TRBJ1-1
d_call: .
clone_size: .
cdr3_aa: CASSQEWLTTEAFF
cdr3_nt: TGTGCCAGCAGCCAAGAGTGGTTGACAACTGAAGCTTTCTTT

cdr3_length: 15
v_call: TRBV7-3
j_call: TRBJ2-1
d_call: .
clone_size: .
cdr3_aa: CASSLIDSSYNEQFF
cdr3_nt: TGTGCCAGCAGCTTAATCGATAGCTCCTACAATGAGCAGTTCTTC

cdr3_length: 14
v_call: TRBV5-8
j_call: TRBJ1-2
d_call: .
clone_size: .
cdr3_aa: CASSLGGNNYGYTF
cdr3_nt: TGTGCCAGCAGCTTGGGAGGGAACAACTATGGCTACACCTTC

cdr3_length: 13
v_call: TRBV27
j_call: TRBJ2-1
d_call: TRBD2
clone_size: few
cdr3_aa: CASRPRERGLQFF
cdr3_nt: TGTGCCAGCAGGCCCAGGGAGCGGGGTTTGCAGTTCTTC

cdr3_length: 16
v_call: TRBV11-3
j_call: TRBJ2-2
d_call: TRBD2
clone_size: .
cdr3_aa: CASSRLAGLNTGELFF
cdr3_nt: TGTGCCAGCAGCCGACTAGCGGGATTAAACACCGGGGAGCTGTTTTTT

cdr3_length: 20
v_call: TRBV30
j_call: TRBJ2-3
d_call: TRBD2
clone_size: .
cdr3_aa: CAWSGLAGGRSSASADTQYF
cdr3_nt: TGTGCCTGGAGTGGACTAGCGGGGGGGCGTAGCTCGGCGTCGGCAGATACGCAGTATTTT

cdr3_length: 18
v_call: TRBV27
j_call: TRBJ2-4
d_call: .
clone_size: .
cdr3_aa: CASSPTPRLPGAKNIQYF
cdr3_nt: TGTGCCAGCAGTCCAACCCCTAGGCTGCCGGGAGCCAAAAACATTCAGTACTTC

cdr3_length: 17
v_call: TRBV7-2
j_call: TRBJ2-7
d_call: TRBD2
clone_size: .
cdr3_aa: CASSLGLAGVSSYEQYF
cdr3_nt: TGTGCCAGCAGCTTAGGTCTAGCGGGAGTTTCCTCCTACGAGCAGTACTTC

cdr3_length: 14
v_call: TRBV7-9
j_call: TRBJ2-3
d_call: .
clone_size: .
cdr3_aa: CASRQLLGTDTQYF
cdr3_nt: TGTGCCAGTAGACAGCTGTTGGGCACAGATACGCAGTATTTT

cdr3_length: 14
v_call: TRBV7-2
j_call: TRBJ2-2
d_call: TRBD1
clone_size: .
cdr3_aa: CASSLGTATGELFF
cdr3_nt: TGTGCCAGCAGCTTGGGGACAGCCACCGGGGAGCTGTTTTTT

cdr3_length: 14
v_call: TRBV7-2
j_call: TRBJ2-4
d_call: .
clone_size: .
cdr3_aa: CASSLVGTKNIQYF
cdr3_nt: TGTGCCAGCAGCTTAGTGGGCACCAAAAACATTCAGTACTTC

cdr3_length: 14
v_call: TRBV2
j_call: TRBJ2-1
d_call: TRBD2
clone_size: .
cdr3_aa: CASRTLAGENEQFF
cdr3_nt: TGTGCCAGCAGGACGCTAGCGGGTGAAAATGAGCAGTTCTTC

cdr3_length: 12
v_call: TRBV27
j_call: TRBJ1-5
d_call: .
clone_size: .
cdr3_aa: CASSLFGQPQHF
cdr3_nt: TGTGCCAGCAGTTTATTCGGTCAGCCCCAGCATTTT

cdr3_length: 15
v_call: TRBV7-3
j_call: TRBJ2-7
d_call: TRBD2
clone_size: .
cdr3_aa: CASSPTGGRIYEQYF
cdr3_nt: TGTGCCAGCAGCCCCACGGGCGGGAGGATCTACGAGCAGTACTTC

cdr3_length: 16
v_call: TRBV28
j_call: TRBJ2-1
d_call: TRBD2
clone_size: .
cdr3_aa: CASSRLSGRARNEQFF
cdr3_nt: TGTGCCAGCAGTCGACTTAGCGGGAGGGCCAGGAATGAGCAGTTCTTC

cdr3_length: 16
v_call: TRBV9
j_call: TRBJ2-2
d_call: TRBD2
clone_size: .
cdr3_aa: CASSVGDYLSGGELFF
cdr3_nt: TGTGCCAGCAGCGTTGGGGACTACCTCTCGGGCGGGGAGCTGTTTTTT

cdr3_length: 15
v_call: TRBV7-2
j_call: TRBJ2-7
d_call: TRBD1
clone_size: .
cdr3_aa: CASSFTGGTDYEQYF
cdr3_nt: TGTGCCAGCAGCTTCACAGGGGGAACGGACTACGAGCAGTACTTC

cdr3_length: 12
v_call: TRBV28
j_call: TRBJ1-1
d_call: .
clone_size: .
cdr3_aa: CASSSVNTEAFF
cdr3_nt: TGTGCCAGCAGTTCAGTGAACACTGAAGCTTTCTTT

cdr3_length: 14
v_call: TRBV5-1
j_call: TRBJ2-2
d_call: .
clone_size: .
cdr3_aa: CASSLRQNTGELFF
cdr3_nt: TGCGCCAGCAGCTTGAGACAGAACACCGGGGAGCTGTTTTTT